Below, one TCR beta chain is given with its context. Its target is not known. The CDR3 has 13 residues. The V end lost 5 bases, the J end lost 2 bases, and 8 bases lay between the germline ends. Per germline, CDR1 SGHTA and CDR2 FQGTGA. The sample comes from a study of cytomegalovirus exposure and HLA in healthy donors. Overall study findings and caveats: DRB1 showed the most TCR associations and HLA-C the fewest in a later analysis, as rates varied by HLA locus. Presence/absence results assume similar sequencing depth per donor, which may not hold. As was reported, the HLA-A and HLA-B alleles of most subjects were accurately predicted from TCR beta sequences.

Researchers ran the PCR with 60 Vbeta and 13 Jbeta primers. Assay used: immunoSEQ multiplex PCR; TCRdb lists only in-frame clones, some missing. The sample consists of around 87,000 clones, approximately 84% of them appearing once. The chain combines TRBV7-3 with TRBJ2-3, with unresolved D. This receptor was identified in a girl under 10 years old in good health and CMV-seropositive. Sequenced sample: PBMCs. CDR3 DNA: TGTGCCAGCAGCCTAGGCCTCACAGATACGCAGTATTTT. It encodes CASSLGLTDTQYF.